The rows below give T cell receptor beta chains drawn from one sample of a study of blood T cell repertoires in COVID-19. The repertoire was sequenced with immunoSEQ multiplex PCR; TCRdb's copy has only in-frame clones and lacks some. The repertoire has about 250,000 clones, about nine tenths of them found once; the top ten carry approximately 1.6%. Sequencing was done on a sample of PBMCs or T cells enriched from blood (not recorded which). These receptors came from a man aged 35 to 55 who had recovered from COVID-19. Both conserved end residues are trimmed from each CDR3.

>TRBJ2-7|TRBV19
ASSASGGTYEQY
>TRBJ2-7|TRBV4-3
ASSQEQNLYEQY
>TRBJ1-5|TRBV7-2
ASSRDMVQPQH
>TRBJ2-1|TRBV18
ASSPDRGNEQF
>TRBJ2-3|TRBV9
ASSVDVGPYTQY
>TRBJ2-1|TRBV11-2
ASSLDRQGPYNEQF
>TRBJ1-2|TRBV20-1
SATPMGGYT
>TRBJ1-1|TRBV9
ASSARRGLGTEAF
>TRBJ1-5|TRBV16
ASSLTQGNRDNQPQH
>TRBJ2-2|TRBV4-2
ASSQERGLAGGLLDTGELF
>TRBJ2-3|TRBV5-1
ASRRTSGSTTDTQY
>TRBJ2-7|TRBV15
ATSRDTYRDRTYEQY
>TRBJ1-1|TRBV4-1
ASSQASVRGRYENTEAF
>TRBJ2-7|TRBV28
ASSSDYPPKQY
>TRBJ2-7|TRBV7-9
ASSPLGAVEQY
>TRBJ2-5|TRBV6-6
ASSEMITGSRY
>TRBJ1-5|TRBV15
ATSRDRGEQPQH
>TRBJ1-1|TRBV9
ASSVVQYTEAF
>TRBJ1-2|TRBV3-1/TRBV3-2
ASSLYYGYT
>TRBJ1-3|TRBV4-3
ASSQAPGQGYGNTIY
>TRBJ1-5|TRBV7-2
ASSFSYSNQPQH
>TRBJ2-3|TRBV15
ATSPGIKNTQY
>TRBJ2-7|TRBV19
ASSRGTDTYEQY
>TRBJ1-1|TRBV14
ASSQELWTEAF
>TRBJ2-5|TRBV29-1
SVEQGPSFRETQY
>TRBJ2-7|TRBV15
ATSRGTGILEQY
>TRBJ2-1|TRBV6-5
ASSYSGTTNNEQF
>TRBJ1-4|TRBV7-8
ASSIFDGGINEKLF
>TRBJ1-2|TRBV28
ASSGGLRGYT
>TRBJ1-4|TRBV12-5
ASTGATNEKLF
>TRBJ2-1|TRBV3-1/TRBV3-2
ASSQGHSGSYNEQF
>TRBJ2-7|TRBV4-2
ASSQSPRSYYEQY
>TRBJ1-5|TRBV2
ASSREGAQH
>TRBJ1-6|TRBV6-5
ASSLDRPNSPLH
>TRBJ1-2|TRBV6-5
ASSRDRGYGYT
>TRBJ1-5|TRBV5-1
ASSFRGGNQPQH
>TRBJ1-5|TRBV4-1
ASSQGQGAVNQPQH
>TRBJ2-3|TRBV19
ASSIYFQGRTDTQY
>TRBJ2-3|TRBV28
ASTLPGGLALVGDTQY
>TRBJ2-6|TRBV28
ASSTGGAAGANVLT
>TRBJ2-1|TRBV7-2
ASSPRSSPNEQF
>TRBJ2-5|TRBV2
ASSEIRFQETQY
>TRBJ1-1|TRBV12-3/TRBV12-4
ASTSTVEAF
>TRBJ2-7|TRBV3-1/TRBV3-2
ASSQVGAYEQY
>TRBJ2-7|TRBV7-2
ASSLGGGGSSYEQY